The rows below give T cell receptor beta chains drawn from one sample of a study of blood T cell repertoires in COVID-19. TCRdb's table, derived via immunoSEQ multiplex PCR, lists solely in-frame clones and lacks some. The sample holds some 49,000 clones, 70% to 90% seen once. Sequenced: peripheral blood. The receptors here all came from a human donor in a cohort sampled during active COVID-19. Each CDR3 is given with its conserved first and last residue. Each record gives: clone size, V gene, D gene, J gene, CDR3 protein, CDR3 DNA. A D gene is named only where the DNA matches it firmly. A row's size may be missing; if present it is once, few, many or a size class.

>NA|TRBV6-5|TRBD2|TRBJ2-1
CASSYGTSGQFF
TGTGCCAGCAGTTACGGAACTAGCGGACAGTTCTTC
>NA|TRBV9|TRBD2|TRBJ2-3
CASSVGGSGGTDTQYF
TGTGCCAGCAGCGTAGGGGGTAGCGGGGGTACAGATACGCAGTATTTT
>NA|TRBV7-6|NA|TRBJ2-3
CASRPGPGRQGSDTQYF
TGTGCCAGCAGGCCAGGGCCGGGCCGCCAGGGCTCAGATACGCAGTATTTT
>NA|TRBV7-8|NA|TRBJ1-4
CASSPDSLINEKLFF
TGTGCCAGCAGCCCAGACAGTCTGATAAATGAAAAACTGTTTTTT
>NA|TRBV6-1|NA|TRBJ1-5
CASSEGPPGGNQPQHF
TGTGCCAGCAGTGAAGGTCCCCCCGGGGGCAATCAGCCCCAGCATTTT
>NA|TRBV5-6|TRBD1|TRBJ1-5
CASSKGGGVGNQPQHF
TGTGCCAGCAGCAAAGGGGGCGGGGTAGGCAATCAGCCCCAGCATTTT
>NA|TRBV10-3|TRBD1|TRBJ1-1
CAISGTGDGRAFF
TGTGCCATTTCGGGGACAGGGGATGGAAGAGCTTTCTTT
>NA|TRBV27|NA|TRBJ1-1
CASSPGTLGRPEAFF
TGTGCCAGCAGTCCCGGGACACTCGGGCGCCCTGAAGCTTTCTTT
>NA|TRBV6-5|TRBD1|TRBJ2-5
CASRAGTGDETQYF
TGTGCCAGCAGAGCCGGGACAGGGGACGAGACCCAGTACTTC
>few|TRBV20-1|NA|TRBJ1-2
CSARHQHGYTF
TGCAGTGCTCGACACCAACATGGCTACACCTTC